The 11 T cell receptor beta chains below come from one sample, sequenced in a study of blood T cell repertoires in COVID-19. Method: immunoSEQ multiplex PCR; TCRdb's copy keeps in-frame clones and lacks some. The sample lists 200,000 to 250,000 clones, roughly nine tenths occurring once. Sequenced: peripheral blood. These receptors were obtained from a woman aged 45 to 65 with acute or convalescent COVID-19.

This clone was seen only a few times. The J gene is TRBJ1-2, the V gene TRBV5-1, with 9 bases that match TRBD1. CDR3 length equals 14 residues. The ends lost 3 bases at V and 6 bases at J; junction bases unmatched: 6. Germline values: CDR1 SGHRS, CDR2 YFSETQ. The CDR3 coding sequence is TGCGCCAGCAGCTGGAAGGGGACAGGGAATGGCTACACCTTC. Amino acids: CASSWKGTGNGYTF.

The CDR3 loop reads CASSLRGGGYGYTF. Here the CDR3 DNA reads TGTGCCAGCAGTTTACGAGGGGGGGGCTATGGCTACACCTTC. The V and J genes are TRBV27 and TRBJ1-2; maybe TRBD1 (6 bases). Trimming stripped 2 bases from V and 4 bases from J, with 11 bases between. This CDR3 contains 14 residues. Germline CDR1 MNHEY, CDR2 SMNVEV (reference sequence).

The CDR3 DNA reads as TGTGCCAGCAGCTTAGTGGCCCATAACAGGGTACTCAATTCACCCCTCCACTTT. Protein sequence: CASSLVAHNRVLNSPLHF. The V gene is TRBV7-8, the J gene TRBJ1-6, with D possibly TRBD1 on 6 matching bases. Germline values: CDR1 SGHVS, CDR2 FQNEAQ. The CDR3 has 18 amino acids. V was clipped by 1 base and J by 7 bases, with 20 bases between them.

This chain connects TRBV6-1 to TRBJ1-6; the D gene is possibly TRBD1 (6 bases). The CDR3 is 15 amino acids. The germline V gene encodes CDR1 MNHNS and CDR2 SASEGT. Trimming removed 3 bases from V and 4 bases from J, with 10 bases in between. The CDR3 nucleotides are TGTGCCAGCAGTGAGCAGGGGTTTTATAATTCACCCCTCCACTTT. It specifies CASSEQGFYNSPLHF.

The chain has TRBV24-1 and TRBJ2-3; maybe TRBD2 (5 bases). The V end was cut by 6 bases, the J end by 0 bases, with 12 bases between. This CDR3 is built from 15 residues. Germline V CDR1 and CDR2: KGHDR, SFDVKD. CDR3 region: CATSSGVSSTDTQYF. Written as DNA, the CDR3 is TGTGCCACCAGTAGCGGAGTCTCTAGCACAGATACGCAGTATTTT.

This chain connects TRBV11-2 to TRBJ2-2; a possible D gene is TRBD1 (6 bases). The CDR3 is made up of 14 amino acids. Trimming left V 5 bases short and J 7 bases short, with 14 bases between. Germline V CDR1 and CDR2: SGHAT, FQNNGV. CDR3 DNA sequence: TGTGCCAGCAGCCCGGGACATTGGGGCGGGGAGCTGTTTTTT. It is translated as CASSPGHWGGELFF. The whole variable domain, remainder taken from reference TRBV11-2 and TRBJ2-2, is EAGVAQSPRYKIIEKRQSVAFWCNPISGHATLYWYQQILGQGPKLLIQFQNNGVVDDSQLPKDRFSAERLKGVDSTLKIQPAKLEDSAVYLCASSPGHWGGELFFGEGSRLTVL.

The J gene is TRBJ2-5, the V gene TRBV24-1, with a possible D match to TRBD2 (5 bases). This CDR3 spans 14 amino acids. Looked up from germline, CDR1 is KGHDR and CDR2 is SFDVKD. V shed 1 base and J shed 5 bases, with 10 bases lying between them. The CDR3 region is CATSDFGSGETQYF. For the CDR3, the DNA is TGTGCCACCAGTGATTTCGGATCGGGGGAGACCCAGTACTTC.

The chain has TRBV24-1 and TRBJ2-2; TRBD2 aligns across 8 bases. There are 15 residues in the CDR3. CDR1 is KGHDR, CDR2 SFDVKD, per germline. V lost 6 bases to trimming and J lost 1 base; unmatched junction nucleotides: 3. The CDR3 loop reads CATSPGGWNTGELFF. The CDR3 coding sequence is TGTGCCACCAGTCCGGGGGGGTGGAACACCGGGGAGCTGTTTTTT.

The chain recombines TRBV18 with TRBJ2-5; D is undetermined. This CDR3 has 11 residues. Trimming shortened V by 6 bases and J by 7 bases, and 9 bases separated the two germline ends. Germline V gives CDR1 KGHSH, CDR2 LQKENI. CDR3 loop: CASSPPGTQYF. For the CDR3, the DNA is TGTGCCAGCTCCCCGCCAGGGACCCAGTACTTC.

V gene TRBV5-5 combines with J gene TRBJ2-1; D possibly corresponds to TRBD1 (6 bases). The CDR3 contains 13 residues. V shed 1 base and J shed 7 bases, with 9 bases lying between them. CDR1 and CDR2 (germline): SGHKS, YYEKEE (reference sequence). The CDR3 loop reads CASSLQGQNEQFF. CDR3 nucleotides: TGTGCCAGCAGCTTGCAGGGGCAGAATGAGCAGTTCTTC.

The V call is TRBV5-1, the J call TRBJ2-7; 13 nucleotides align to TRBD2. The CDR3 consists of 15 residues. CDR1 and CDR2 from the germline V gene are SGHRS and YFSETQ. V was clipped by 5 bases and J by 3 bases; unmatched bases: 5. The CDR3 bases are TGCGCCAGCAGTTCCGGGACTAGCGGGAACTACGAGCAGTACTTC. It translates to CASSSGTSGNYEQYF.